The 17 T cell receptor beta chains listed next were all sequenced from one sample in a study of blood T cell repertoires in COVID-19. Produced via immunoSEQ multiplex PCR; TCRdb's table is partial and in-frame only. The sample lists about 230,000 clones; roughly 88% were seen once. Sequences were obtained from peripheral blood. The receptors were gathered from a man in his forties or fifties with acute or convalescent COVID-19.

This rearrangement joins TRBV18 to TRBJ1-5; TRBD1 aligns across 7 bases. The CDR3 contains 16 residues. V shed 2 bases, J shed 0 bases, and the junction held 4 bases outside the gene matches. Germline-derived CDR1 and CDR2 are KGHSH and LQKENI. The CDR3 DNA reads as TGTGCCAGCTCACCATCTAGACAGGGTAGCAATCAGCCCCAGCATTTT. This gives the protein CASSPSRQGSNQPQHF.

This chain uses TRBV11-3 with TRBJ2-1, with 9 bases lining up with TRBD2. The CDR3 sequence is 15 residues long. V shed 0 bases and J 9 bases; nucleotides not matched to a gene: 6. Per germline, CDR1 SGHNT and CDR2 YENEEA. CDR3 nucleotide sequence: TGTGCCAGCAGCTTAGAAGTTGCGGGAGGGGCTGAGCAGTTCTTC. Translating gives CASSLEVAGGAEQFF.

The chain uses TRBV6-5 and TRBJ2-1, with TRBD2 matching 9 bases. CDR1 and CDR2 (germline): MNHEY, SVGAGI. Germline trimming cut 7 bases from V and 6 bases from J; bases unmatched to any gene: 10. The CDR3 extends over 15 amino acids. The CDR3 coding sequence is TGTGCCAGCACACGCGGGAGCGGGGGGCCCAATGAGCAGTTCTTC. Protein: CASTRGSGGPNEQFF.

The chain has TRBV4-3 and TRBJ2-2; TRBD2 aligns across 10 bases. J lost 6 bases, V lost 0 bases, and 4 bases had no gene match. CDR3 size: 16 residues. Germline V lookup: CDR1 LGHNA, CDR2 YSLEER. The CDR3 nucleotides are TGCGCCAGCAGCCAAGATCTTCTAGCGGGGGCCGGGGAGCTGTTTTTT. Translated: CASSQDLLAGAGELFF.

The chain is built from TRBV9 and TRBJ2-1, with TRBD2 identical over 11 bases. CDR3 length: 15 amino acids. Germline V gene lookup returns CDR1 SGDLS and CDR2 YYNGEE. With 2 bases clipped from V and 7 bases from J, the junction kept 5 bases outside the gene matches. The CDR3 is CASSVSGREGNEQFF. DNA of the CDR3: TGTGCCAGCAGCGTTAGCGGGAGGGAGGGTAATGAGCAGTTCTTC. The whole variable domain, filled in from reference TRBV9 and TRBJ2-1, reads DSGVTQTPKHLITATGQRVTLRCSPRSGDLSVYWYQQSLDQGLQFLIQYYNGEERAKGNILERFSAQQFPDLHSELNLSSLELGDSALYFCASSVSGREGNEQFFGPGTRLTVL.

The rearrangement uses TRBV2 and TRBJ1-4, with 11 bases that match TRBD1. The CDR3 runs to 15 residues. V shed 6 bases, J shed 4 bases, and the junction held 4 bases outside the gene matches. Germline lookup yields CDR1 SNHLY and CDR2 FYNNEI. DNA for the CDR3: TGTGCCAGCAGCCCGGACAGGGGGCTTAATGAAAAACTGTTTTTT. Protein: CASSPDRGLNEKLFF. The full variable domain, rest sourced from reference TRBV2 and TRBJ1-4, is EPEVTQTPSHQVTQMGQEVILRCVPISNHLYFYWYRQILGQKVEFLVSFYNNEISEKSEIFDDQFSVERPDGSNFTLKIRSTKLEDSAMYFCASSPDRGLNEKLFFGSGTQLSVL.

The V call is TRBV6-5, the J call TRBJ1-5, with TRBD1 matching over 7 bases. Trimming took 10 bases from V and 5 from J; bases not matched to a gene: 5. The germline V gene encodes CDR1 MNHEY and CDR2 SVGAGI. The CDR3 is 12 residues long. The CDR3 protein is CAIDRADQPQHF. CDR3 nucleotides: TGTGCCATTGACAGGGCTGATCAGCCCCAGCATTTT.

CDR3 nucleotide sequence: TGTGCCAGTAGTATAGTCCCAGGGAGCAATCAGCCCCAGCATTTT. Translation: CASSIVPGSNQPQHF. The chain carries TRBV19 and TRBJ1-5; D perhaps matches TRBD1 (5 bases). Germline V gene sequence: CDR1 LNHDA, CDR2 SQIVND (reference sequence). Trimming stripped 1 base from V and 1 base from J, with 8 bases between. This CDR3 comprises 15 residues.

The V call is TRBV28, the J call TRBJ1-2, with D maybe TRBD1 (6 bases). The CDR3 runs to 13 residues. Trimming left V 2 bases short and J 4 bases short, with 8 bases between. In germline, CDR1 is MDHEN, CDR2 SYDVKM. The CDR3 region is CASSLGGGYGYTF. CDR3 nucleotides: TGTGCCAGCAGTTTAGGGGGCGGCTATGGCTACACCTTC.

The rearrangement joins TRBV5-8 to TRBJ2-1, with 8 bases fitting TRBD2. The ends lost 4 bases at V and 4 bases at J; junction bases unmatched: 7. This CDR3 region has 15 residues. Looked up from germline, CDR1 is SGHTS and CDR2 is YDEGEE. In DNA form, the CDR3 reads TGTGCCAGCAGCCCTGGGATAGCGGGGTACAATGAGCAGTTCTTC. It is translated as CASSPGIAGYNEQFF.

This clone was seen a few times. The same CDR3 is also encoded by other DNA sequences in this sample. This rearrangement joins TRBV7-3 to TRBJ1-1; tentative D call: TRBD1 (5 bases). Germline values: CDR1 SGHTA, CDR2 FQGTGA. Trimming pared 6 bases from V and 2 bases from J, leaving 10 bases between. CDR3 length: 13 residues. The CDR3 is CASSRDRNTEAFF. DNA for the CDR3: TGTGCCAGCAGTCGAGACAGAAACACTGAAGCTTTCTTT.

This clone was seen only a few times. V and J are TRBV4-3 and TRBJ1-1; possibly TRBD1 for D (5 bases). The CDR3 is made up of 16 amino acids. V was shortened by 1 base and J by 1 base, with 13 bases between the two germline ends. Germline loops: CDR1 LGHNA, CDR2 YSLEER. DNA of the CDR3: TGCGCCAGCAGCCAAGGCCCCGGGGGAGCGAACACTGAAGCTTTCTTT. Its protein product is CASSQGPGGANTEAFF.

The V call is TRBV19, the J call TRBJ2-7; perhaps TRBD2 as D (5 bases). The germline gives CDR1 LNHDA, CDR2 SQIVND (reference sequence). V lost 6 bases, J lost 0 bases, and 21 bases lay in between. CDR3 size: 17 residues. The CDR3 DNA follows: TGTGCCAGTAGGAGGAGCGGAGAGACCTTTAGCTCCTACGAGCAGTACTTC. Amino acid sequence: CASRRSGETFSSYEQYF.

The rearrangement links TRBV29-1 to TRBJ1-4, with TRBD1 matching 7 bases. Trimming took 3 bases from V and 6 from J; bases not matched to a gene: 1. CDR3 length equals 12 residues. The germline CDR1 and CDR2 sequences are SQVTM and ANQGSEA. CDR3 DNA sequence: TGCAGCGTTGACAGGGGGGATGAAAAACTGTTTTTT. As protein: CSVDRGDEKLFF.

The CDR3 DNA is TGTGCCAGCAAGGAGGGGTTGGGGACCGGGGAGCTGTTTTTT. It translates to CASKEGLGTGELFF. V gene TRBV9 combines with J gene TRBJ2-2; tentative D call: TRBD2 (6 bases). This CDR3 contains 14 residues. Trimming shortened V by 6 bases and J by 5 bases, and 14 bases separated the two germline ends. Germline assignment: CDR1 SGDLS and CDR2 YYNGEE.

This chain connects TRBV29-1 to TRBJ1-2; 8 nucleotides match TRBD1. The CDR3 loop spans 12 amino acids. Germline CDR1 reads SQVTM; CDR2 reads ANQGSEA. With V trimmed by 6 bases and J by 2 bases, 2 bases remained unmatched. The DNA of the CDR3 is TGCAGCGTCGGGACAGGCAACTATGGCTACACCTTC. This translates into CSVGTGNYGYTF.

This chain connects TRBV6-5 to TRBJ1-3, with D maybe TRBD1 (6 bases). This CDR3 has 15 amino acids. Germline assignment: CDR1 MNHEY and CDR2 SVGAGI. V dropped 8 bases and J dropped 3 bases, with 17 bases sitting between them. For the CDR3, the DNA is TGTGCCAGCCTACAGGGAGTTGGGAGTGGAAACACCATATATTTT. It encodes CASLQGVGSGNTIYF.